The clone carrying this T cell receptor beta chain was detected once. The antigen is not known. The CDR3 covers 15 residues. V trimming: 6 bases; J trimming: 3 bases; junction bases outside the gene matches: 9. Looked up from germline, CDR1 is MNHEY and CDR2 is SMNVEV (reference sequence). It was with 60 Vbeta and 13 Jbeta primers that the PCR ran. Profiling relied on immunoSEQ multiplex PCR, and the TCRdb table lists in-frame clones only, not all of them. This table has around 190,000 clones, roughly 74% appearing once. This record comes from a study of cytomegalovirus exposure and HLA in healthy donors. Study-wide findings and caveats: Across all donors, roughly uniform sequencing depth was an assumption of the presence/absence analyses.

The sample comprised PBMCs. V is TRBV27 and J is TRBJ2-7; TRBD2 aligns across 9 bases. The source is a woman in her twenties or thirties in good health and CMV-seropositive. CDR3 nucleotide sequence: TGTGCCAGCAGATCCTCGGGACTAGCCCACTACGAGCAGTACTTC. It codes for CASRSSGLAHYEQYF.